The sequence of this T cell receptor (beta chain) was determined in a study of blood T cells in healthy people across ages. Broader study findings: When set beside aged donors, long-lived donors presented more naive CD4+ cells and higher diversity.

Trimming left V 6 bases short and J 2 bases short, with 17 bases between. Germline V gene lookup returns CDR1 DFQATT and CDR2 SNEGSKA (reference sequence). This CDR3 contains 14 residues. Primed by a sample-barcoded 5' primer and a J-beta primer mix, a second PCR proceeded for 7 to 11 cycles. TCRdb re-called the 5' RACE reads through MiXCR, storing one row per CDR3 protein. Of about 1.6 million distinct CDR3 sequences listed, 34% were seen once; the top ten hold about 11%. This clonotype has more than one count but fewer than ten. Its cognate antigen is unknown. The donors, aged roughly 6 to 90, were healthy Caucasians from Russia.

The origin of this receptor is a woman aged 25-40 years in good health. The source material was blood. The V and J genes are TRBV20-1 and TRBJ2-7; D remains unclear. CDR3 DNA sequence: TGCAGTGCCCTCCCGGGCCTTGACGCCTACGAGCAGTACTTC. Translating it yields CSALPGLDAYEQYF.